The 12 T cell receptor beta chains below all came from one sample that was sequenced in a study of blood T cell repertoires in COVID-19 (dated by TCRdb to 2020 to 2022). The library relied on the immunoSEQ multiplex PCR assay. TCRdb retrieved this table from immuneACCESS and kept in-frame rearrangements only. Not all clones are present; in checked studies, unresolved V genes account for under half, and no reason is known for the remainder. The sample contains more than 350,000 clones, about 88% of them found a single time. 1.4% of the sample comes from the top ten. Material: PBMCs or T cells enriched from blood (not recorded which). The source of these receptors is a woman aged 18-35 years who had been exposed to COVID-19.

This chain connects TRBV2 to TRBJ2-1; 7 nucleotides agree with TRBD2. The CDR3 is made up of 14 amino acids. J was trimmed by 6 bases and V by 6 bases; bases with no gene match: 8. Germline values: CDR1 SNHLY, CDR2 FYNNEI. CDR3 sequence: CASRPRTGGNEQFF. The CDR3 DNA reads TGTGCCAGCAGGCCTCGGACGGGAGGCAATGAGCAGTTCTTC.

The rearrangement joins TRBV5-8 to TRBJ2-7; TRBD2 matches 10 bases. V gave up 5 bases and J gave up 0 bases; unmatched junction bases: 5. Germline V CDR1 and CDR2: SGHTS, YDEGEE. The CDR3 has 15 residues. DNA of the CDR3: TGTGCCAGCAGTTATATAGCGGGGGGCTCCTACGAGCAGTACTTC. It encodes CASSYIAGGSYEQYF.

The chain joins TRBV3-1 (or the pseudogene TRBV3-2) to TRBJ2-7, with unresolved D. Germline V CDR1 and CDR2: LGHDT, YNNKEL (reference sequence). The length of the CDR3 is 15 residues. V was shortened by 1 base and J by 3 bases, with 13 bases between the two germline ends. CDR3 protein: CASSQAFTVGYEQYF. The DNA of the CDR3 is TGTGCCAGCAGCCAAGCCTTTACAGTAGGCTACGAGCAGTACTTC.

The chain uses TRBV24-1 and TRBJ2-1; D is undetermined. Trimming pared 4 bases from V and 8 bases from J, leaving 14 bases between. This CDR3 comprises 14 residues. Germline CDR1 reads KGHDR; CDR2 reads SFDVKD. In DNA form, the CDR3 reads TGTGCCACCAGTGACGCTCTTGTGGGCGATGAGCAGTTCTTC. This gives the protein CATSDALVGDEQFF.

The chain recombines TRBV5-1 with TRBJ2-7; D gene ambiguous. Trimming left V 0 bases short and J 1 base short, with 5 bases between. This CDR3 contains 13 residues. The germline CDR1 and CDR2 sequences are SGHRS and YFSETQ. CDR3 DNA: TGCGCCAGCAGCTTGGACATTTCCTACGAGCAGTACTTC. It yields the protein CASSLDISYEQYF.

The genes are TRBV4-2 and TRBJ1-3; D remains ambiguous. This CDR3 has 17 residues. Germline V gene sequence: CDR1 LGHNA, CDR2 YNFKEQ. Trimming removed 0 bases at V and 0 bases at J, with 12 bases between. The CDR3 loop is CASSQDFRVPSGNTIYF. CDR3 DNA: TGTGCCAGCAGCCAAGATTTCCGGGTCCCCTCTGGAAACACCATATATTTT.

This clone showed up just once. CDR3: CASSQGLAQETQYF. As DNA, the CDR3 is TGTGCCAGCAGCCAGGGGCTAGCCCAAGAGACCCAGTACTTC. The V and J genes are TRBV9 and TRBJ2-5; the D gene is possibly TRBD1 (6 bases). The V end lost 4 bases, the J end lost 1 base, and 11 bases lay between the germline ends. Germline V gene data show CDR1 as SGDLS and CDR2 as YYNGEE. CDR3 length: 14 residues.

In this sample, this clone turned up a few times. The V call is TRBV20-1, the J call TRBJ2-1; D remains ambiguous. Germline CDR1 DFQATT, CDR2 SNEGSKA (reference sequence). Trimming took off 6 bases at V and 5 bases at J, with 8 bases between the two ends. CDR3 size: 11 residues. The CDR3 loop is CSARLHNEQFF. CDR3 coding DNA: TGCAGTGCGAGACTCCACAATGAGCAGTTCTTC.

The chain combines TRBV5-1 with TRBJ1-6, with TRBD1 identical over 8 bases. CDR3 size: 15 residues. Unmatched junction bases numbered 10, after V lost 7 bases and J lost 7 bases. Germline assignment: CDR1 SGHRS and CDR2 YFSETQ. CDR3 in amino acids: CASSPTGQGNSPLHF. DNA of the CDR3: TGCGCCAGCTCCCCTACCGGACAGGGAAATTCACCCCTCCACTTT.

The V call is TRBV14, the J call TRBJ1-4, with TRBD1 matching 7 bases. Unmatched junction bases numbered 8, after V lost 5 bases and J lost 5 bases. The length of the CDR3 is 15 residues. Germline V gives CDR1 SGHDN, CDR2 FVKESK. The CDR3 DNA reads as TGTGCCAGCAGCTATTACAGGGGAGAGAATGAAAAACTGTTTTTT. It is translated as CASSYYRGENEKLFF.

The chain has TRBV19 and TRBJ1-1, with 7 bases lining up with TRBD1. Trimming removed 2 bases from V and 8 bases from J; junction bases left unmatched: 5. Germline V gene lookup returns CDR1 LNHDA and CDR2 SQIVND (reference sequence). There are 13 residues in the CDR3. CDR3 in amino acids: CASSIRQGEEAFF. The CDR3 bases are TGTGCCAGTAGTATAAGACAGGGAGAAGAAGCTTTCTTT.

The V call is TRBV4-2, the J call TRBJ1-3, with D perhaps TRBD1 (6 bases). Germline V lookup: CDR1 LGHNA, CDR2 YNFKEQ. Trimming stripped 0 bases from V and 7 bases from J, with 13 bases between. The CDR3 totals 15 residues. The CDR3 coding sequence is TGTGCCAGCAGCCAAGATCTTACAGGGATGAACACCATATATTTT. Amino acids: CASSQDLTGMNTIYF.